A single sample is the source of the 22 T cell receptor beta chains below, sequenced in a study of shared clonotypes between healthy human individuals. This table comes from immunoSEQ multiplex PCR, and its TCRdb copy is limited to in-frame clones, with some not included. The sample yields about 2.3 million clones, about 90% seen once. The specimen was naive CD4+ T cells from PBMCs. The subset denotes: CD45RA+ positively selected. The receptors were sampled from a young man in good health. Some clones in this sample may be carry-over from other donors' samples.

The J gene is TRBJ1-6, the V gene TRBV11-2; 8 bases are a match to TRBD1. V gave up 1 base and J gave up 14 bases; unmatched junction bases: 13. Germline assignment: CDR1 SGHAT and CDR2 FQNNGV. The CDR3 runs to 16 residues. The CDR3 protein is CASSLGWAGGLPALHF. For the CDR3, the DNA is TGTGCCAGCAGCTTAGGGTGGGCAGGGGGCTTACCAGCCCTCCACTTT.

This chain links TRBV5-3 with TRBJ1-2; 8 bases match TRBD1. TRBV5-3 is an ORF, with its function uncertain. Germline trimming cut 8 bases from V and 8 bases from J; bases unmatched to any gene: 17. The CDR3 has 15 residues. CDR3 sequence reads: CASSYGDRPLGGYTF. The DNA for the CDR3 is TGTGCCAGCAGTTACGGGGACAGGCCTTTGGGGGGCTACACCTTC.

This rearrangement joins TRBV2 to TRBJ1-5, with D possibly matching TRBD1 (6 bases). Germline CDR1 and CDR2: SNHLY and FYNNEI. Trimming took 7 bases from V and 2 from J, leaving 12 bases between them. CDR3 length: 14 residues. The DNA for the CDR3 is TGTGCCAGCATGAAGGGGGGCGGCAATCAGCCCCAGCATTTT. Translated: CASMKGGGNQPQHF.

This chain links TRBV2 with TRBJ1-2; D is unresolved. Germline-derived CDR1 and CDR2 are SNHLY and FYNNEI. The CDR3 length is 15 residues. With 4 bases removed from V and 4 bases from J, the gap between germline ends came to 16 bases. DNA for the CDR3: TGTGCCAGCAGTGGCCTAGAAAGAGAAAGCTATGGCTACACCTTC. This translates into CASSGLERESYGYTF.

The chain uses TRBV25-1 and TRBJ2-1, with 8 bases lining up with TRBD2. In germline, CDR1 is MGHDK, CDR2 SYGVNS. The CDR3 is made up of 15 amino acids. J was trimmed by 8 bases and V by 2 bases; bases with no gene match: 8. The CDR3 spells CASSESGSVSDEQFF. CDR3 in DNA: TGTGCCAGCAGTGAAAGCGGGAGTGTTTCGGATGAGCAGTTCTTC.

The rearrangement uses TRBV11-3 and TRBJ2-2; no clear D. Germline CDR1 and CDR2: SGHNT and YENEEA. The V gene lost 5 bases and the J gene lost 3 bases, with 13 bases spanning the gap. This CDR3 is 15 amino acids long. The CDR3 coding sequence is TGTGCCAGCAGCCCGTACTGGTTGGACACCGGGGAGCTGTTTTTT. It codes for CASSPYWLDTGELFF.

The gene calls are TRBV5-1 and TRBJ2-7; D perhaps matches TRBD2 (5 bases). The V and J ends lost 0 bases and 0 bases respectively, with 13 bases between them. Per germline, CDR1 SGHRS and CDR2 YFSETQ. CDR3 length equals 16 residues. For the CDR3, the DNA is TGCGCCAGCAGCTTGGGTACCGAGGGCGGCTCCTACGAGCAGTACTTC. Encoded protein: CASSLGTEGGSYEQYF.

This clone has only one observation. The CDR3 spells CASSYAVVSGKTQYF. The CDR3, as DNA: TGTGCCAGCAGCTACGCTGTTGTTTCGGGGAAGACCCAGTACTTC. V gene TRBV5-4 combines with J gene TRBJ2-5; possibly TRBD2 for D (5 bases). The CDR3 has 15 amino acids. The ends were cut back, 3 bases at V and 6 bases at J, with 18 bases in the middle. CDR1 and CDR2 from the germline V gene are SGHNT and YYREEE (reference sequence).

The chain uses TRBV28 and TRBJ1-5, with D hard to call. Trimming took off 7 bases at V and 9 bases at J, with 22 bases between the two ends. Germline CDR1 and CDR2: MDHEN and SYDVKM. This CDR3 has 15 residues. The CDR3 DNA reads TGTGCCAGCATTTCCCCGGGGTACCGTTATTCGCCCCAGCATTTT. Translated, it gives CASISPGYRYSPQHF. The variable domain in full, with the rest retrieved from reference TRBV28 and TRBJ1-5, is DVKVTQSSRYLVKRTGEKVFLECVQDMDHENMFWYRQDPGLGLRLIYFSYDVKMKEKGDIPEGYSVSREKKERFSLILESASTNQTSMYLCASISPGYRYSPQHFGDGTRLSIL.

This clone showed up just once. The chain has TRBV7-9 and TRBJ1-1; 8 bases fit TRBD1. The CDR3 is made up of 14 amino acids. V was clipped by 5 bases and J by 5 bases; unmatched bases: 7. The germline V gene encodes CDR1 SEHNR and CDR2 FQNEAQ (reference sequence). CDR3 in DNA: TGTGCCAGCAGCCTCGGACAGGGAATAACTGAAGCTTTCTTT. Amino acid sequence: CASSLGQGITEAFF.

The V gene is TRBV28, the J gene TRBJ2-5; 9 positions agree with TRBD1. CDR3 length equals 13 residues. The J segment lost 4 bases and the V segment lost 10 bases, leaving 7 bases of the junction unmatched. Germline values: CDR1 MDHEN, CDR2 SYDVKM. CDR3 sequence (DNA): TGTGCCATCAACAGGGGGCATGGAGAGACCCAGTACTTC. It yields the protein CAINRGHGETQYF.

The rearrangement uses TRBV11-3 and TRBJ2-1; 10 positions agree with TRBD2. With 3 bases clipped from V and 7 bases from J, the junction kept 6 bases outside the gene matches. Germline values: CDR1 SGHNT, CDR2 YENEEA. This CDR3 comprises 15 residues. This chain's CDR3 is CASSFNLAGENEQFF. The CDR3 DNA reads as TGTGCCAGCAGCTTCAACCTAGCGGGAGAGAATGAGCAGTTCTTC.

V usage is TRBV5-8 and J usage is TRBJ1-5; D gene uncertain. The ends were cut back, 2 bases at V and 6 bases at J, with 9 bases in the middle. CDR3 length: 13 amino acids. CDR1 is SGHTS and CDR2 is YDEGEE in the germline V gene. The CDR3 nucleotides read TGTGCCAGCAGCTTTTGGCCAAGTCAGCCCCAGCATTTT. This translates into CASSFWPSQPQHF.

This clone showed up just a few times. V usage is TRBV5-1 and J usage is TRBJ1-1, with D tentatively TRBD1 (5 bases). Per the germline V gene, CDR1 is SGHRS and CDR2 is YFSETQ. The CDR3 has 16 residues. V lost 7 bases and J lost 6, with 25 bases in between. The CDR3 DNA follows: TGCGCCAGCGTACTAACTACCGGGACCCCAGGAGCTGAAGCTTTCTTT. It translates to CASVLTTGTPGAEAFF.

The CDR3 DNA reads TGTGCCAGCAGGGTACAGTACAATGAGCAGTTCTTC. The encoded protein is CASRVQYNEQFF. The V gene is TRBV28, the J gene TRBJ2-1; the D is unclear. CDR1 MDHEN and CDR2 SYDVKM come from the germline V gene. This CDR3 is built from 12 residues. V was clipped by 6 bases and J by 4 bases, with 7 bases between them.

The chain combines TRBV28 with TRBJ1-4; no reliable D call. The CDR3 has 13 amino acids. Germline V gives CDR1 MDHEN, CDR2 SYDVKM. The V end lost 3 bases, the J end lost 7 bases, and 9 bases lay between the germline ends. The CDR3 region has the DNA TGTGCCAGCAGTTTTCGAACTCGTGAAAAACTGTTTTTT. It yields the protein CASSFRTREKLFF.

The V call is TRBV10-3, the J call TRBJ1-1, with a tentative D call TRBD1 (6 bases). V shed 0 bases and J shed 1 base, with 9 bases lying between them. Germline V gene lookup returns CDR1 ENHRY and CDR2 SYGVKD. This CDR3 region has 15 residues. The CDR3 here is CAISESGGQNTEAFF. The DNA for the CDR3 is TGTGCCATCAGTGAGTCGGGGGGGCAGAACACTGAAGCTTTCTTT.

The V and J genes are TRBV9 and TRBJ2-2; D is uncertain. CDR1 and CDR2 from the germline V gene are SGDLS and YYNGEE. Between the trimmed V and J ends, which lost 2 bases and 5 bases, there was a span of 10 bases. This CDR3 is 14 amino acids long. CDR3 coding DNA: TGTGCCAGCAGCGTGAGTACCGTTACCGGGGAGCTGTTTTTT. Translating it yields CASSVSTVTGELFF.

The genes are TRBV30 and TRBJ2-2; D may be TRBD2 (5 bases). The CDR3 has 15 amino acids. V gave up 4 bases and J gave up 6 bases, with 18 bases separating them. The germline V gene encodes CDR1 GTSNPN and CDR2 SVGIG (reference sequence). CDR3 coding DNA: TGTGCCTGGAACTCGGGGAATCCCTCCGCCGGGGAGCTGTTTTTT. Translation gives CAWNSGNPSAGELFF.

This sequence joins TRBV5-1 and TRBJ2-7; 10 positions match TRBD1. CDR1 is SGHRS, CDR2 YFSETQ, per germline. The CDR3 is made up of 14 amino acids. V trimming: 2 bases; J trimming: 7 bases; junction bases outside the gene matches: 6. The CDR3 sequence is CASSLRQGAREQYF. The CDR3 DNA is TGCGCCAGCAGCTTACGACAGGGGGCGCGGGAGCAGTACTTC.

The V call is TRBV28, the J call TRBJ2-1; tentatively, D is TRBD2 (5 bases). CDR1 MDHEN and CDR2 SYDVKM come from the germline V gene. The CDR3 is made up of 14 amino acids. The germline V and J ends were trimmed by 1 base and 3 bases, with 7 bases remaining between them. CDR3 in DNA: TGTGCCAGCAGTTTATTACGGGACTACAATGAGCAGTTCTTC. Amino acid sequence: CASSLLRDYNEQFF.

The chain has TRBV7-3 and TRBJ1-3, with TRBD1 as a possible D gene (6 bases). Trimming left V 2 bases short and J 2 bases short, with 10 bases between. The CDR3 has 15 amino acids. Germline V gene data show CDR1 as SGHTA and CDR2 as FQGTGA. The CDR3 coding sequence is TGTGCCAGCAGCTTATATGCAGGGGCTGGAAACACCATATATTTT. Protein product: CASSLYAGAGNTIYF.